This T cell receptor beta chain is drawn from a study of lymphopenia after photon versus proton radiotherapy. As for this clone: Its antigen remains unknown.

Germline loops: CDR1 MGHDK, CDR2 SYGVNS. V lost 2 bases to trimming and J lost 1 base, with 12 bases between them. CDR3 size: 15 residues. Clones were read by immunoSEQ multiplex PCR, and TCRdb kept only the in-frame ones, dropping some. The table lists over 40,000 clones, around 90% of them singletons, with around 17% in the top ten. General study findings and limits: Better survival with proton therapy was suggested as possible, not demonstrated. Oligoclonal CD8+ Temra expansion after nadir drove photon patients' diversity drop. Photon-treated patients lost naive T cells and TCR diversity; proton-treated stayed stable. In patients who died, overall survival fell as post-nadir TCR diversity dropped more.

The TCR originated in a woman in her thirties or forties with cholangiocarcinoma. The chain carries TRBV25-1 and TRBJ2-7; TRBD2 is a possible D gene (5 bases). The sample consisted of peripheral blood, taken from a patient treated with photon-based radiotherapy. The DNA for the CDR3 is TGTGCCAGCAGTGAACCGGGAAGTAGATCCTACGAGCAGTACTTC. This gives the protein CASSEPGSRSYEQYF.